Listed here are 6 T cell receptor beta chains from one sample, sequenced in a study of OX40 agonist ivuxolimab in advanced cancers. The table came from immunoSEQ multiplex PCR; TCRdb's copy has only in-frame clones and leaves some out. The sample records about 51,000 clones, around nine tenths being singletons. Specimen: CD4+ or CD8+ T cells sorted from blood, collected in a trial of the OX40 agonist ivuxolimab. Receptor source: an adult with an advanced solid tumor such as melanoma, head and neck, liver or kidney cancer.

This clone turned up a few times. V and J are TRBV9 and TRBJ2-7; 14 nucleotides agree with TRBD2. Germline values: CDR1 SGDLS, CDR2 YYNGEE. This CDR3 is 15 amino acids long. Losses at the gene ends were 4 bases for V and 7 bases for J; bases not matched to a gene: 7. The CDR3 DNA reads TGTGCCAGCAGCTCCAGGACTAGCGGGAGGAGGGAGCAGTACTTC. It translates to CASSSRTSGRREQYF.

CDR3 DNA: TGCAGCGCGTACAGTTCCCTCAACACCGGGGAGCTGTTTTTT. This translates into CSAYSSLNTGELFF. The rearrangement uses TRBV29-1 and TRBJ2-2, with D hard to call. The CDR3 extends over 14 amino acids. Trimming removed 7 bases at V and 2 bases at J, with 14 bases between. In germline, CDR1 is SQVTM, CDR2 ANQGSEA.

This clone was observed a single time. The J gene is TRBJ2-3, the V gene TRBV2; 9 bases are shared with TRBD1. The CDR3 has 19 amino acids. CDR1 is SNHLY and CDR2 is FYNNEI in the germline V gene. Trimming removed 3 bases from V and 2 bases from J; junction bases left unmatched: 15. CDR3 amino acids: CASSDPGDRVGENTDTQYF. The DNA of the CDR3 is TGTGCCAGCAGTGATCCTGGGGACAGGGTTGGAGAGAACACAGATACGCAGTATTTT.

The chain carries TRBV6-5 and TRBJ2-7; 9 bases are shared with TRBD2. This CDR3 region has 16 residues. In germline, CDR1 is MNHEY, CDR2 SVGAGI. The trim removed 0 bases at V and 5 bases at J, leaving 8 bases unmatched. The CDR3 nucleotides read TGTGCCAGCAGTTACTCGGGTAGCGGGAGTCGCAACGAGCAGTACTTC. Translated: CASSYSGSGSRNEQYF.

This chain links TRBV27 with TRBJ1-5, with 10 bases fitting TRBD1. V dropped 7 bases and J dropped 2; count of bases not matched to a gene: 14. The CDR3 contains 18 residues. The germline gives CDR1 MNHEY, CDR2 SMNVEV (reference sequence). The CDR3 DNA reads TGTGCCAGCAAGAAATCACGACAGGGGGCGCAAGGCAATCAGCCCCAGCATTTT. Translating gives CASKKSRQGAQGNQPQHF.

The V gene is TRBV4-1, the J gene TRBJ1-5; weak D call: TRBD1 (5 bases). Trimming removed 1 base at V and 7 bases at J, with 14 bases between. The CDR3 is made up of 15 amino acids. Looked up from germline, CDR1 is MGHRA and CDR2 is YSYEKL. As DNA, the CDR3 is TGCGCCAGCAGCCAAGTAGGGGAAGGAAAGCAGCCCCAGCATTTT. Its translation: CASSQVGEGKQPQHF.